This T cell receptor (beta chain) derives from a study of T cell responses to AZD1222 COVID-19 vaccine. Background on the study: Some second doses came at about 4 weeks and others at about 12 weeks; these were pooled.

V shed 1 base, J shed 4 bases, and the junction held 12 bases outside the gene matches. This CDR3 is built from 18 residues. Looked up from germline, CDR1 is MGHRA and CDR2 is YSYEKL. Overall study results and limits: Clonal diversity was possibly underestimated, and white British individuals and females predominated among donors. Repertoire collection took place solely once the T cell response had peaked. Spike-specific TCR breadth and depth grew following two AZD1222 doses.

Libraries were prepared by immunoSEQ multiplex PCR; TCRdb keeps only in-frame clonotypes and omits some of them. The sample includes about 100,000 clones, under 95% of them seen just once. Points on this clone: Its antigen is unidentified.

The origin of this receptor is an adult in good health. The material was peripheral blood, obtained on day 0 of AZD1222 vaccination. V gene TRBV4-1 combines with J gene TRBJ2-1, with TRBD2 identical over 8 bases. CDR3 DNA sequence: TGCGCCAGCAGCCAAGCCCGGTCAGGCGGGGGGATATACAATGAGCAGTTCTTC. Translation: CASSQARSGGGIYNEQFF.